Presented here are 9 T cell receptor beta chains from one specimen sequenced in a study of relationships among human T cell subsets. From mRNA, alpha and beta CDR3 regions were amplified using semiquantitative ARM-PCR. In ARM-PCR, communal superprimers followed tagged nested gene-specific primers for exponential amplification. MiXCR, applied by TCRdb to the multiplex PCR reads, yields one record per CDR3 protein. The sample contains about 14,000 distinct CDR3 sequences, over 45% of which appear only once. Regulatory T cells were selected from positively selected CD4+ cells using anti-CD25 beads. The material sequenced was Tregs sorted from blood. These receptors were taken from a man in his forties or fifties in good health.

The chain links TRBV6-1 to TRBJ1-3; D perhaps matches TRBD1 (5 bases). V was pared by 6 bases and J by 9 bases, with 18 bases between. The germline V gene has CDR1 MNHNS and CDR2 SASEGT. This CDR3 region has 14 residues. The CDR3: CASRDRQGDGTIYF. CDR3 bases: TGTGCCAGCAGAGACCGGCAGGGAGACGGCACCATATATTTT.

This clonotype occurred a few times. The chain carries TRBV20-1 and TRBJ2-1; 9 bases are a match to TRBD2. The length of the CDR3 is 15 residues. In germline, CDR1 is DFQATT, CDR2 SNEGSKA (reference sequence). V lost 6 bases and J lost 8; bases outside the gene matches: 14. The CDR3 spells CSAQNAASGKHEQFF. The CDR3 coding sequence is TGCAGTGCCCAAAATGCGGCTAGCGGGAAGCATGAGCAGTTCTTC.

This chain uses TRBV29-1 with TRBJ2-7; 9 bases match TRBD2. Germline CDR1 reads SQVTM; CDR2 reads ANQGSEA. This CDR3 contains 13 residues. The J segment lost 0 bases and the V segment lost 7 bases, leaving 4 bases of the junction unmatched. The CDR3 reads CSAASGVSYEQYF. The CDR3 DNA sequence: TGCAGCGCTGCTAGCGGGGTCTCCTACGAGCAGTACTTC.

The table lists this clonotype with a few counts. This CDR3 reads CASSRQVAGEQFF. The DNA of the CDR3 is TGTGCCAGCAGTCGACAGGTCGCGGGCGAGCAGTTCTTC. The J gene is TRBJ2-1, the V gene TRBV27, with D possibly TRBD1 on 6 matching bases. In germline, CDR1 is MNHEY, CDR2 SMNVEV (reference sequence). Trimming stripped 5 bases from V and 10 bases from J, with 15 bases between. CDR3 length: 13 residues.

CDR3 residues: CASSFSGGNNEQFF. CDR3 coding DNA: TGTGCCAGCAGCTTTAGCGGGGGAAACAATGAGCAGTTCTTC. The chain uses TRBV5-5 and TRBJ2-1, with TRBD2 matching 9 bases. The length of the CDR3 is 14 residues. CDR1 is SGHKS, CDR2 YYEKEE, per germline (reference sequence). Germline trimming cut 2 bases from V and 5 bases from J; bases unmatched to any gene: 2.

The chain combines TRBV12-3 or TRBV12-4 with TRBJ2-7, with a weak D call TRBD1 (6 bases). CDR3 size: 14 residues. V was trimmed by 6 bases and J by 2 bases, leaving 14 bases between them. CDR3 sequence: CASSRLQGTYEQYF. CDR3 nucleotides: TGTGCCAGCAGCCGTTTACAGGGAACCTACGAGCAGTACTTC.

V gene TRBV24-1 combines with J gene TRBJ1-2; a possible D gene is TRBD1 (6 bases). Germline CDR1 KGHDR, CDR2 SFDVKD. This CDR3 has 13 amino acids. Trimming took 7 bases from V and 2 from J, leaving 10 bases between them. CDR3: CATRQGRNYGYTF. CDR3 nucleotides: TGTGCCACCAGACAGGGTCGGAACTATGGCTACACCTTC.

The chain couples TRBV20-1 to TRBJ2-3; tentatively, D is TRBD1 or TRBD2 (6 bases each). V lost 1 base to trimming and J lost 2 bases, with 10 bases between them. This CDR3 is built from 14 residues. Germline values: CDR1 DFQATT, CDR2 SNEGSKA (reference sequence). The CDR3 nucleotides read TGCAGTGCTAGAGGAGGGGGGCTCACAGATACGCAGTATTTT. Protein: CSARGGGLTDTQYF.

The V gene is TRBV5-1, the J gene TRBJ2-1; either TRBD1 or TRBD2 may fit D (5 bases each). Germline loops: CDR1 SGHRS, CDR2 YFSETQ. Deletions cut 2 bases from V and 8 bases from J, with 14 bases between. The CDR3 extends over 14 amino acids. CDR3 in DNA: TGCGCCAGCAGCTTCCGGGACGCAAGCGATGAGCAGTTCTTC. This translates into CASSFRDASDEQFF.